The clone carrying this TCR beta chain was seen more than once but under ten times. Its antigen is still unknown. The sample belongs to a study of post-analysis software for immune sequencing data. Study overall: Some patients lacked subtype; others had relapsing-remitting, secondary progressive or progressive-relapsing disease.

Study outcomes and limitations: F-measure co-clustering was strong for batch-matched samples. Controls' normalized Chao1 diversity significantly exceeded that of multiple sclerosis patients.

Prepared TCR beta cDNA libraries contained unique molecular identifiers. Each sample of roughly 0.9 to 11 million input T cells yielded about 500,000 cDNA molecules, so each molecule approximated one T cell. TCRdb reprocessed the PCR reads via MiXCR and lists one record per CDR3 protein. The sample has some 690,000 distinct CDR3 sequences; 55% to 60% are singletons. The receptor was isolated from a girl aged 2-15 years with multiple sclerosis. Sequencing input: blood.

The CDR3 DNA is TGCAGTGCAAGCGCGTGGGCAGGGTATTCACCCCTCCACTTT. The encoded protein is CSASAWAGYSPLHF. The J gene is TRBJ1-6, the V gene TRBV20-1; tentative D call: TRBD1 (5 bases). The V gene lost 6 bases and the J gene lost 8 bases, with 17 bases spanning the gap. CDR3 size: 14 residues. Germline loops: CDR1 DFQATT, CDR2 SNEGSKA (reference sequence).